This TCR beta chain was captured by sequencing in a study of Graves' ophthalmopathy and Graves' hyperthyroidism. Whole-study results and caveats: Most expanded clonotypes in thyroid above 0.001 frequency also showed up in blood.

As for this clonotype: Its antigen is still unknown.

TCR beta CDR3 amplification used RNA transcripts. First-round RT-PCR with HTBI primers preceded a second-round multiplex PCR. Each CDR3 protein gets one entry after TCRdb re-called the multiplex PCR reads with MiXCR. The table has about 1.2 million distinct CDR3 sequences, about two fifths seen once. The CDR3 length is 12 residues. Between the trimmed V and J ends, which lost 5 bases and 9 bases, there was a span of 10 bases. CDR1 and CDR2 (germline): MNHNS, SASEGT. Sequenced sample: peripheral blood or thyroid tissue (not recorded which). This TCR was sampled from an adult man with Graves' hyperthyroidism. The chain uses TRBV6-1 and TRBJ2-2; D is ambiguous. The DNA for the CDR3 is TGTGCCAGCAGTTCCGTAGTCCGGGAGCTGTTTTTT. Translating gives CASSSVVRELFF.